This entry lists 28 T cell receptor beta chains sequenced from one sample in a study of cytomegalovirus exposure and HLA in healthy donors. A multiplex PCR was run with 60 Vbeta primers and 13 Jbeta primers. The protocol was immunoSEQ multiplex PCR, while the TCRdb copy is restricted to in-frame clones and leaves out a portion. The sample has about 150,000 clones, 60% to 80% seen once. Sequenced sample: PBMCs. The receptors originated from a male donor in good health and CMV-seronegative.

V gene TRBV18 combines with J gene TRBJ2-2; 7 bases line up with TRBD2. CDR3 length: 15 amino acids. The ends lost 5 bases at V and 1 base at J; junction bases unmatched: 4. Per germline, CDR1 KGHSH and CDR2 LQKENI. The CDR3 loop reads CASSGGTMNTGELFF. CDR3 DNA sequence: TGTGCCAGCTCAGGCGGGACTATGAACACCGGGGAGCTGTTTTTT.

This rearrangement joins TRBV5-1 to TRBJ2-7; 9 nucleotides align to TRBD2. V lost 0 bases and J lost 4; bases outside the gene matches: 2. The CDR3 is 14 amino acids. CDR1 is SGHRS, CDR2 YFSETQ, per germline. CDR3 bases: TGCGCCAGCAGCTTGGGTAGCGGGAGTTACGAGCAGTACTTC. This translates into CASSLGSGSYEQYF.

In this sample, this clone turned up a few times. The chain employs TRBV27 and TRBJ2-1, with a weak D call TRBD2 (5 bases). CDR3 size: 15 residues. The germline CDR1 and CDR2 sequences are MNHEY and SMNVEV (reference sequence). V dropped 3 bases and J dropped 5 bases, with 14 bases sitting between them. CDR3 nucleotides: TGTGCCAGCAGTTTGGAGGCCATTAGGAACAATGAGCAGTTCTTC. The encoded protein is CASSLEAIRNNEQFF.

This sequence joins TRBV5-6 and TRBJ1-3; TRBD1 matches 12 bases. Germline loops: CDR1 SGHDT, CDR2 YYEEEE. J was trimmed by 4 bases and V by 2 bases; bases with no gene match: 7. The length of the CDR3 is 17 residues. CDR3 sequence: CASSLVGTGGHGNTIYF. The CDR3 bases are TGTGCCAGCAGCTTAGTCGGGACAGGGGGCCACGGAAACACCATATATTTT.

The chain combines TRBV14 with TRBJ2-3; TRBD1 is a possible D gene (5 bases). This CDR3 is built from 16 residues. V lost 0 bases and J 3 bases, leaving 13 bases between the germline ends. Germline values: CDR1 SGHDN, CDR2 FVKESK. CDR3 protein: CASSQDTGLLTDTQYF. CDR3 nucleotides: TGTGCCAGCAGCCAAGATACAGGCCTGTTAACAGATACGCAGTATTTT. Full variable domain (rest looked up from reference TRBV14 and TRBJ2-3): EAGVTQFPSHSVIEKGQTVTLRCDPISGHDNLYWYRRVMGKEIKFLLHFVKESKQDESGMPNNRFLAERTGGTYSTLKVQPAELEDSGVYFCASSQDTGLLTDTQYFGPGTRLTVL.

This chain's CDR3 is CASAPRGAQETQYF. The CDR3 DNA reads TGTGCCAGCGCTCCAAGGGGTGCACAAGAGACCCAGTACTTC. The V gene is TRBV5-4, the J gene TRBJ2-5, with a weak D call TRBD1 (5 bases). Deletions cut 7 bases from V and 2 bases from J, with 15 bases between. Germline V lookup: CDR1 SGHNT, CDR2 YYREEE (reference sequence). The CDR3 is made up of 14 amino acids.

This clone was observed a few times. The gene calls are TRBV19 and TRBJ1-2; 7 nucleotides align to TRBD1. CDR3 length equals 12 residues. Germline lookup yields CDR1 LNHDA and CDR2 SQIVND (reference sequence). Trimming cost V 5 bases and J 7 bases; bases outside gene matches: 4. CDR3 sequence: CASSLSGGGYTF. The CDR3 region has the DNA TGTGCCAGTAGTCTCTCAGGGGGTGGCTACACCTTC.

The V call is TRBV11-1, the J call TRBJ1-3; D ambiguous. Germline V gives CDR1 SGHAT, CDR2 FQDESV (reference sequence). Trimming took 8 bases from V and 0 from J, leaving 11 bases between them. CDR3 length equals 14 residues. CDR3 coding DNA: TGTGCCAGCCGCCGGGGAGTCTCTGGAAACACCATATATTTT. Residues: CASRRGVSGNTIYF.

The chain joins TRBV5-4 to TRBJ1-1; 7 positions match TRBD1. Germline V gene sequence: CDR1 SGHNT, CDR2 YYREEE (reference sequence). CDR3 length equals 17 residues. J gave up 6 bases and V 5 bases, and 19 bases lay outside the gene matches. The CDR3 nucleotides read TGTGCCAGCAGACCTCCAAACAGGGGTTTGGATGGTGCTGAAGCTTTCTTT. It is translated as CASRPPNRGLDGAEAFF.

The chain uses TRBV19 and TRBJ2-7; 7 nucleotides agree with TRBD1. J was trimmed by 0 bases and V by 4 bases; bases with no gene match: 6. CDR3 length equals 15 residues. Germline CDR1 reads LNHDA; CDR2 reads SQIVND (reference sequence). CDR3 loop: CASSTTGQGSYEQYF. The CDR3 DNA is TGTGCCAGTAGTACGACAGGGCAGGGCTCCTACGAGCAGTACTTC. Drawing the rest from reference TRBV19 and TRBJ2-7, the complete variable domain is DGGITQSPKYLFRKEGQNVTLSCEQNLNHDAMYWYRQDPGQGLRLIYYSQIVNDFQKGDIAEGYSVSREKKESFPLTVTSAQKNPTAFYLCASSTTGQGSYEQYFGPGTRLTVT.

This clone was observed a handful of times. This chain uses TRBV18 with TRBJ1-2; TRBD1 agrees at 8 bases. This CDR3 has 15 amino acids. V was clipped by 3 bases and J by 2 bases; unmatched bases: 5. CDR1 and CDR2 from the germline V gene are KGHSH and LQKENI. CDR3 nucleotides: TGTGCCAGCTCACCGGCCGGGACAGGCAACTATGGCTACACCTTC. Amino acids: CASSPAGTGNYGYTF.

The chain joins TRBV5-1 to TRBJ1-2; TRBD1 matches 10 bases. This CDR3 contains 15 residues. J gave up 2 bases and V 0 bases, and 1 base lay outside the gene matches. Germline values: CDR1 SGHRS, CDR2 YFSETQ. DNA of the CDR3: TGCGCCAGCAGCTTGGGGGACAGGGGAAACTATGGCTACACCTTC. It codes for CASSLGDRGNYGYTF.

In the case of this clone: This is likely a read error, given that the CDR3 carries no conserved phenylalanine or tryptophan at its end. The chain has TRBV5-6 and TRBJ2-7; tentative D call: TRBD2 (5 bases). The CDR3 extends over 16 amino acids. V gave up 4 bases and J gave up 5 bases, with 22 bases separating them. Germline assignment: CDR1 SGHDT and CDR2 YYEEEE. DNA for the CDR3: TGTGCCAGCAGCCCAGAACAGACCGGGGAGAAGGACGAGCAGTACTCC. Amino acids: CASSPEQTGEKDEQYS.

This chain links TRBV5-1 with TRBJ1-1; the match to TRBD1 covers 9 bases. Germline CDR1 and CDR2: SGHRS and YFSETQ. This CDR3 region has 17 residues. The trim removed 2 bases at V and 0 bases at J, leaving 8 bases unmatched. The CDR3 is CASSFPGQGGVNTEAFF. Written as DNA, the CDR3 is TGCGCCAGCAGCTTTCCGGGACAGGGTGGTGTGAACACTGAAGCTTTCTTT.

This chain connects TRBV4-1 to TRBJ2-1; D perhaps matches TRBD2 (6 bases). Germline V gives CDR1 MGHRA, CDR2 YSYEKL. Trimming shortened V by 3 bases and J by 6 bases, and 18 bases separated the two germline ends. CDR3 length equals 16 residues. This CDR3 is CASSHERDSQGNEQFF. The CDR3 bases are TGCGCCAGCAGCCACGAACGGGACTCCCAGGGCAATGAGCAGTTCTTC.

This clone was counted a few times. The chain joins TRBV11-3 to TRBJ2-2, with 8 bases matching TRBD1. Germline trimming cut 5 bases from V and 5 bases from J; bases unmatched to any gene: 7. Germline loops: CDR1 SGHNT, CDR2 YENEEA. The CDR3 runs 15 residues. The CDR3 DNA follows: TGTGCCAGCAGCCCCCGGGACAGGATGACCGGGGAGCTGTTTTTT. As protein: CASSPRDRMTGELFF.

The CDR3 nucleotides read TGTGCCAGCAGTGGCGGTTTAACCATATATTTT. This translates into CASSGGLTIYF. The chain combines TRBV25-1 with TRBJ1-3; D unclear. Trimming removed 4 bases at V and 10 bases at J, with 8 bases between. The germline CDR1 and CDR2 sequences are MGHDK and SYGVNS. The CDR3 consists of 11 residues. The entire variable domain, with the rest obtained from reference TRBV25-1 and TRBJ1-3, is as follows: EADIYQTPRYLVIGTGKKITLECSQTMGHDKMYWYQQDPGMELHLIHYSYGVNSTEKGDLSSESTVSRIRTEHFPLTLESARPSHTSQYLCASSGGLTIYFGEGSWLTVV.

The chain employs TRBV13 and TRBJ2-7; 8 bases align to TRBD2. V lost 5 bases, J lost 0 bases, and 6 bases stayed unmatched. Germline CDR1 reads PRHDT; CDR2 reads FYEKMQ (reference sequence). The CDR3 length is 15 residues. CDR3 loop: CASSAGLVSSYEQYF. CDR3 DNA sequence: TGTGCCAGCAGCGCGGGACTAGTCAGCTCCTACGAGCAGTACTTC.

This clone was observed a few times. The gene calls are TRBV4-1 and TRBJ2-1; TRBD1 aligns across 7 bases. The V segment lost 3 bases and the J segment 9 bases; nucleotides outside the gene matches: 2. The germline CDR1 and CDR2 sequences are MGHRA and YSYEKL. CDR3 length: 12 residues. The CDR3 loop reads CASSQTGTEQFF. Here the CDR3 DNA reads TGCGCCAGCAGCCAGACAGGGACTGAGCAGTTCTTC.

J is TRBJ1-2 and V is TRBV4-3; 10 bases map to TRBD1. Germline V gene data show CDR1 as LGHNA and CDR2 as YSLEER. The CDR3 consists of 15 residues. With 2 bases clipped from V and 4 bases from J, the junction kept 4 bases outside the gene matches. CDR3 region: CASSQTRQGAYGYTF. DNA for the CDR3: TGCGCCAGCAGCCAAACAAGACAGGGGGCCTATGGCTACACCTTC.

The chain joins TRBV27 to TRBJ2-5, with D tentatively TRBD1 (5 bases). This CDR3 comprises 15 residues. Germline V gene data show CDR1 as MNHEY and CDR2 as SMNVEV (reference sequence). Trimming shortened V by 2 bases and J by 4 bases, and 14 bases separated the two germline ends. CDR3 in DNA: TGTGCCAGCAGTTTAGGGGCAGGGATAGGAGAGACCCAGTACTTC. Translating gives CASSLGAGIGETQYF.

DNA of the CDR3: TGTGCCAGCAGCCCGGGGGGGACAGGGACATTGCGTGGCTACACCTTC. This encodes CASSPGGTGTLRGYTF. The chain links TRBV14 to TRBJ1-2, with 9 bases fitting TRBD1. Germline V CDR1 and CDR2: SGHDN, FVKESK. The CDR3 loop spans 16 amino acids. Trimming removed 4 bases from V and 7 bases from J; junction bases left unmatched: 13. Full variable domain (rest looked up from reference TRBV14 and TRBJ1-2): EAGVTQFPSHSVIEKGQTVTLRCDPISGHDNLYWYRRVMGKEIKFLLHFVKESKQDESGMPNNRFLAERTGGTYSTLKVQPAELEDSGVYFCASSPGGTGTLRGYTFGSGTRLTVV.

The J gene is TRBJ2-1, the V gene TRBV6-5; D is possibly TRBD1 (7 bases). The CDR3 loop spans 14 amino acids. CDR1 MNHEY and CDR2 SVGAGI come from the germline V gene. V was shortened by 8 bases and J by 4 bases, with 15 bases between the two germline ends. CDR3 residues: CASSRGVKYNEQFF. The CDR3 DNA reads TGTGCCAGCTCCAGGGGGGTGAAATACAATGAGCAGTTCTTC.

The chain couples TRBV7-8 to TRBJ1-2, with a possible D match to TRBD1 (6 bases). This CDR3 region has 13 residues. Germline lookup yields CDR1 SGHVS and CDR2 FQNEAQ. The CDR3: CTTGTRPIDGYTF. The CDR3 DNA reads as TGTACCACCGGGACACGGCCTATTGATGGCTACACCTTC.

The CDR3 protein is CAWSPWTSGRQETQYF. CDR3 nucleotide sequence: TGTGCCTGGAGTCCCTGGACTAGCGGGAGACAAGAGACCCAGTACTTC. The chain employs TRBV30 and TRBJ2-5; 13 nucleotides agree with TRBD2. CDR1 and CDR2 (germline): GTSNPN, SVGIG (reference sequence). CDR3 length: 16 residues. Germline trimming cut 2 bases from V and 2 bases from J; bases unmatched to any gene: 5.

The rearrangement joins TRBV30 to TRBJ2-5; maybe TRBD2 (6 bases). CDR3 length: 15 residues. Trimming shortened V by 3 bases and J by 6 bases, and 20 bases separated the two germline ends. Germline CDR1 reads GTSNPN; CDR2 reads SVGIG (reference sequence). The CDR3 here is CAWRRQRVSEKTQYF. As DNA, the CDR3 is TGTGCCTGGAGAAGACAGCGGGTAAGCGAGAAGACCCAGTACTTC.

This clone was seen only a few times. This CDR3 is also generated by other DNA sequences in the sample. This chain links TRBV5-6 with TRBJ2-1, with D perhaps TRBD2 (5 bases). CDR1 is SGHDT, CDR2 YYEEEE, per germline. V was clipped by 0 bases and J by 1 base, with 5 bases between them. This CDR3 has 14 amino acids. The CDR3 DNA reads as TGTGCCAGCAGCTTGGGAGGGTCCTACAATGAGCAGTTCTTC. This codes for CASSLGGSYNEQFF. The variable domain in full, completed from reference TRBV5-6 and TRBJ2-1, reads DAGVTQSPTHLIKTRGQQVTLRCSPKSGHDTVSWYQQALGQGPQFIFQYYEEEERQRGNFPDRFSGHQFPNYSSELNVNALLLGDSALYLCASSLGGSYNEQFFGPGTRLTVL.

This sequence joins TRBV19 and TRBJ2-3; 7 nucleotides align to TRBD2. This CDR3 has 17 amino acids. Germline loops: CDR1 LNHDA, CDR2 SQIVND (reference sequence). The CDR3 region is CAVLSGREDGGTDTQYF. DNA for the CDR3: TGTGCAGTCCTAAGCGGCCGGGAGGATGGTGGCACAGATACGCAGTATTTT.